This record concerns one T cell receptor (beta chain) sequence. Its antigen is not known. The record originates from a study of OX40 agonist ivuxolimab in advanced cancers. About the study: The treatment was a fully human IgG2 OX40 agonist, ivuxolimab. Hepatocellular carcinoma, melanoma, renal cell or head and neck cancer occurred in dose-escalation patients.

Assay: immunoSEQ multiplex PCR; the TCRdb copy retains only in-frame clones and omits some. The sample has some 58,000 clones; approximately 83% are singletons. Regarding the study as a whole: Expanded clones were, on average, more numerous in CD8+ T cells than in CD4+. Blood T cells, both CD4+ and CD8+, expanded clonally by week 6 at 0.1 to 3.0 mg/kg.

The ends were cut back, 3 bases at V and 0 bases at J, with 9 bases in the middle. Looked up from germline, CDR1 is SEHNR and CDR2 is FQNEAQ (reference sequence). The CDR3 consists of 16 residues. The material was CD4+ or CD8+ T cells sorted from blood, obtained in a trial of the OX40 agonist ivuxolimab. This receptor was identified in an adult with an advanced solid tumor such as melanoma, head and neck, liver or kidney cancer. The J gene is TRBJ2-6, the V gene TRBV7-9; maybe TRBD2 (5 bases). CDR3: CASSFRGSSGANVLTF. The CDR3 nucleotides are TGTGCCAGCAGCTTTAGAGGGAGCTCTGGGGCCAACGTCCTGACTTTC.